This T cell receptor beta chain is from a study of blood T cell repertoires in COVID-19. About the research overall: Samples of COVID-19 (acute and convalescent) were obtained from the United States, Italy and Spain. Sample material is recorded as cDNA or gDNA derived from T cells, B-cell-depleted T cells, or PBMCs.

Original analysis: Amplification of reference gene primers was used by the study to estimate nucleated cell counts. The data were produced by immunoSEQ multiplex PCR, yet TCRdb's version contains in-frame clones alone and is incomplete. The DNA was the basis for D and trimming; V, J and clone size are from that table. The sample has about 150,000 clones; approximately 85% are singletons. Germline CDR1 reads KGHDR; CDR2 reads SFDVKD. There are 15 residues in the CDR3. Trimming removed 3 bases at V and 7 bases at J, with 17 bases between. Recruited during active infection, patients (from Seattle) were subsequently followed longitudinally.

Sequenced sample: peripheral blood. The chain uses TRBV24-1 and TRBJ1-2; D perhaps matches TRBD1 (6 bases). This TCR derives from a man in his 60s with COVID-19, enrolled during active disease. Here the CDR3 DNA reads TGTGCCACCAGTGATCCAACGGGACAATCAGCTGGCTACACCTTC. The encoded protein is CATSDPTGQSAGYTF.